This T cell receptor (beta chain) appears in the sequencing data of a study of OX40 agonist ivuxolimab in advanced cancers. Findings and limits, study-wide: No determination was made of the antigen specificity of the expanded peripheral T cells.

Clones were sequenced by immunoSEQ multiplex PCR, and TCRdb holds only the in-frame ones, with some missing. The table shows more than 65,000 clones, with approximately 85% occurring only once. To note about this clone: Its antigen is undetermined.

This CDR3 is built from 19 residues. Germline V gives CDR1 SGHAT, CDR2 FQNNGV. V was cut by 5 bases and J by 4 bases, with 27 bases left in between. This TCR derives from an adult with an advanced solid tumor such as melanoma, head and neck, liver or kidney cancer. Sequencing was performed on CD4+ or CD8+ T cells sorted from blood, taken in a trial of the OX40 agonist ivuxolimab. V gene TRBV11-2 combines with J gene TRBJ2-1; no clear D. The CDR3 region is CASSQRSDRRKVVYNEQFF. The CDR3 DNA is TGTGCCAGCAGCCAACGATCGGACCGCAGAAAGGTGGTTTACAATGAGCAGTTCTTC.